This T cell receptor beta chain came from a study of cytomegalovirus exposure and HLA in healthy donors. Overall study: About 77 million unique TCRs from HLA-typed donors made up an early data release.

60 Vbeta and 13 Jbeta primers were used in PCR. The data were produced by immunoSEQ multiplex PCR, yet TCRdb's version contains in-frame clones alone and is incomplete. This table holds 110,000 to 150,000 clones, approximately 81% found once. Study outcomes and limitations: At a 0.05 false discovery rate, a later analysis found 16,951 TCR beta sequences to be associated with HLA alleles.

The CDR3 consists of 14 residues. Germline CDR1 and CDR2: MNHEY and SVGAGI. With 2 bases removed from V and 8 bases from J, the gap between germline ends came to 15 bases. As concerns this clone: Its antigen is currently unknown.

This clonotype originated in a middle-aged woman in good health and CMV-seropositive. The sequencing input was PBMCs. The chain employs TRBV6-5 and TRBJ1-2; D ambiguous. The CDR3 DNA is TGTGCCAGCAGTTACGGGATTGGGCGAGGGGGCTACACCTTC. It encodes CASSYGIGRGGYTF.